This T cell receptor (beta chain) comes out of a study of cytomegalovirus exposure and HLA in healthy donors. Germline lookup yields CDR1 MNHNY and CDR2 SVGAGI (reference sequence). V was clipped by 10 bases and J by 5 bases, with 15 bases between them. The CDR3 runs 12 residues. The study, taken as a whole, reports: Within an earlier analysis, most TCR beta V segments proved productive either about 90% or about 30% of the time.

Remarks on this clone: What it binds is unknown.

Nominally healthy donors were sampled, though unrecorded immune exposures were likely. A multiplex PCR was run with 60 Vbeta primers and 13 Jbeta primers. The assay was immunoSEQ multiplex PCR, and TCRdb's table has in-frame clones only and misses some. Of some 170,000 clones listed, roughly four fifths are singletons. This chain joins TRBV6-6 and TRBJ2-7, with D possibly matching TRBD2 (5 bases). Sequenced input: PBMCs. The TCR originated in a woman aged 18 to 35 in good health and CMV-seropositive. The CDR3 region has the DNA TGTGCCACCACCGACTATGGGAACGAGCAGTACTTC. It is translated as CATTDYGNEQYF.